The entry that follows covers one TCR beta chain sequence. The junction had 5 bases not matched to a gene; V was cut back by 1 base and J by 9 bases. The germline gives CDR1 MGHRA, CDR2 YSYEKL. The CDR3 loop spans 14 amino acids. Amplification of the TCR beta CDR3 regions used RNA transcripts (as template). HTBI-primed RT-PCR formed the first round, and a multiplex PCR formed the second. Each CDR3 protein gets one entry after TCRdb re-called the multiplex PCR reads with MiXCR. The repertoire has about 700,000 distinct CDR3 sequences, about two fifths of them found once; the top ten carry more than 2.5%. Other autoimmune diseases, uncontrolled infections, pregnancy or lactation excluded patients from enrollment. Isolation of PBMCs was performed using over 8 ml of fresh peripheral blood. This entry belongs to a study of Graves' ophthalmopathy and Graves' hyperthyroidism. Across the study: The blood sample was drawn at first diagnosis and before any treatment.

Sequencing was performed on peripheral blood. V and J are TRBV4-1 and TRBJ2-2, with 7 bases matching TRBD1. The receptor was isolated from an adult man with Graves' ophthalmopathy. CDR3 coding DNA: TGCGCCAGCAGCCAAGTGGCAGGGGGTAGGGAGCTGTTTTTT. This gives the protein CASSQVAGGRELFF.